One and the same sample provided the 26 T cell receptor beta chains below, sequenced in a study of shared clonotypes between healthy human individuals. Generated by immunoSEQ multiplex PCR, the TCRdb table keeps only in-frame clones and is missing some. The data show approximately 2.5 million clones, 93% seen once. Material for sequencing was naive CD4+ T cells from PBMCs. Subset noted: CD45RA+ positively selected. These receptors all come from a man between 18 and 35 years old in good health. Some clones in this sample may be carry-over from other donors' samples.

V gene TRBV5-1 combines with J gene TRBJ2-3, with D unclear. The CDR3 consists of 16 residues. From germline, CDR1 is SGHRS and CDR2 YFSETQ. V was shortened by 0 bases and J by 4 bases, with 15 bases between the two germline ends. The DNA of the CDR3 is TGCGCCAGCAGCTTGGATGGTAAATTGGGGTCAGATACGCAGTATTTT. Translated, it gives CASSLDGKLGSDTQYF.

This clone was seen only once. The rearrangement uses TRBV18 and TRBJ1-1, with 8 bases that match TRBD1. Germline V CDR1 and CDR2: KGHSH, LQKENI. This CDR3 spans 15 amino acids. With 5 bases clipped from V and 4 bases from J, the junction kept 9 bases outside the gene matches. DNA for the CDR3: TGTGCCAGCTCAACTGATACAGGGGGTATCACTGAAGCTTTCTTT. This codes for CASSTDTGGITEAFF.

The V call is TRBV27, the J call TRBJ2-7, with 10 bases lining up with TRBD1. With V trimmed by 6 bases and J by 4 bases, 9 bases remained unmatched. Germline lookup yields CDR1 MNHEY and CDR2 SMNVEV (reference sequence). This CDR3 comprises 15 residues. The CDR3 nucleotides are TGTGCCAGCAGCAACCGTCGGACAGGGGGATACGAGCAGTACTTC. Translating it yields CASSNRRTGGYEQYF.

The V call is TRBV5-1, the J call TRBJ2-7, with TRBD2 identical over 12 bases. Germline V CDR1 and CDR2: SGHRS, YFSETQ. The CDR3 is made up of 16 amino acids. V gave up 5 bases and J gave up 6 bases; unmatched junction bases: 12. The CDR3 DNA follows: TGCGCCAGCAGGGGGACTAGCGGGCCCCTACGAGGCGAGCAGTACTTC. Its protein is CASRGTSGPLRGEQYF.

A word on this clone: This sample also contains other DNA sequences that code for the same CDR3. The gene calls are TRBV19 and TRBJ2-7; tentatively, D is TRBD1 or TRBD2 (5 bases each). V lost 4 bases, J lost 6 bases, and 7 bases lay in between. The germline gives CDR1 LNHDA, CDR2 SQIVND (reference sequence). This CDR3 is 11 amino acids long. The CDR3 DNA reads as TGTGCCAGTAGTACGAGGGGCGAGCAGTACTTC. Translated: CASSTRGEQYF.

The chain carries TRBV7-9 and TRBJ2-7; 8 positions agree with TRBD1. The CDR3 is made up of 15 amino acids. Germline V gene data show CDR1 as SEHNR and CDR2 as FQNEAQ (reference sequence). The V segment lost 2 bases and the J segment 3 bases; nucleotides outside the gene matches: 6. CDR3 sequence (DNA): TGTGCCAGCAGCTTACGGACAGGGCGATTCTACGAGCAGTACTTC. Translation: CASSLRTGRFYEQYF.

As concerns this clone: The sample carries other DNA sequences with the same CDR3. The V and J genes are TRBV6-5 and TRBJ2-7; no definite D call. CDR3 size: 11 residues. Germline lookup yields CDR1 MNHEY and CDR2 SVGAGI. V dropped 0 bases and J dropped 7 bases, with 4 bases sitting between them. The CDR3 sequence: CASSYSGEQYF. The CDR3, as DNA: TGTGCCAGCAGTTACTCGGGGGAGCAGTACTTC.

This clone was counted a single time. Other nucleotide sequences from this sample produce the same CDR3. The chain combines TRBV6-5 with TRBJ1-2; 7 bases align to TRBD1. The CDR3 is made up of 14 amino acids. Germline trimming cut 1 base from V and 5 bases from J; bases unmatched to any gene: 4. Germline V lookup: CDR1 MNHEY, CDR2 SVGAGI. CDR3 DNA: TGTGCCAGCAGTTACTATGGGACAGATTATGGCTACACCTTC. Translated: CASSYYGTDYGYTF.

The chain recombines TRBV5-4 with TRBJ2-3, with 10 bases aligning to TRBD2. J was trimmed by 6 bases and V by 4 bases; bases with no gene match: 11. The CDR3 consists of 16 residues. Germline CDR1 SGHNT, CDR2 YYREEE (reference sequence). The CDR3 loop reads CASSSVAGGAPDTQYF. The CDR3 region has the DNA TGTGCCAGCAGCAGTGTAGCGGGAGGCGCTCCTGATACGCAGTATTTT.

The gene calls are TRBV5-4 and TRBJ2-1, with 11 bases that match TRBD2. The ends lost 4 bases at V and 4 bases at J; junction bases unmatched: 16. The CDR3 has 19 amino acids. Germline lookup yields CDR1 SGHNT and CDR2 YYREEE (reference sequence). CDR3 bases: TGTGCCAGCAGCATCGATAGCGGGAGGGGGCGGTCCGGTTACAATGAGCAGTTCTTC. Its translation: CASSIDSGRGRSGYNEQFF.

This clone was picked up a small number of times. The CDR3 spells CASSLRVMGGVNTGELFF. CDR3 in DNA: TGTGCCAGCAGTTTACGAGTTATGGGCGGGGTGAACACCGGGGAGCTGTTTTTT. The rearrangement links TRBV27 to TRBJ2-2; TRBD2 is a possible D gene (6 bases). Germline assignment: CDR1 MNHEY and CDR2 SMNVEV (reference sequence). Deletions cut 2 bases from V and 1 base from J, with 17 bases between. The CDR3 is made up of 18 amino acids.

On this clone itself: Other DNA sequences within the sample encode an identical CDR3. The chain carries TRBV7-2 and TRBJ2-3; D might be TRBD2 (5 bases). Germline CDR1 reads SGHTA; CDR2 reads FQGNSA. This CDR3 has 14 residues. V lost 0 bases, J lost 2 bases, and 6 bases lay in between. The CDR3 DNA is TGTGCCAGCAGCTTAGCCCGGGACACAGATACGCAGTATTTT. As protein: CASSLARDTDTQYF.

The rearrangement links TRBV6-5 to TRBJ2-3; the D call may be TRBD1 or TRBD2 (6 bases each). Trimming took off 2 bases at V and 6 bases at J, with 15 bases between the two ends. The CDR3 is made up of 15 amino acids. The germline CDR1 and CDR2 sequences are MNHEY and SVGAGI. CDR3 sequence (DNA): TGTGCCAGCAGTTACCGGGGGCCCCTAATCGATACGCAGTATTTT. Encoded protein: CASSYRGPLIDTQYF.

To note about this clone: Other DNA variants within this sample encode the same CDR3. The gene calls are TRBV5-1 and TRBJ2-1, with D perhaps matching TRBD2 (5 bases). Germline V lookup: CDR1 SGHRS, CDR2 YFSETQ. The CDR3 length is 12 residues. V shed 0 bases and J shed 10 bases, with 8 bases lying between them. The CDR3 DNA reads TGCGCCAGCAGCTTGGAAAGAGGGGAGCAGTTCTTC. It yields the protein CASSLERGEQFF.

The V and J genes are TRBV30 and TRBJ2-5, with TRBD1 matching over 8 bases. V was clipped by 2 bases and J by 4 bases; unmatched bases: 12. The CDR3 extends over 16 amino acids. Per germline, CDR1 GTSNPN and CDR2 SVGIG (reference sequence). The CDR3 DNA reads TGTGCCTGGAGTCGATTACACAGGGGGACGAGAGAGACCCAGTACTTC. Protein sequence: CAWSRLHRGTRETQYF.

The chain joins TRBV18 to TRBJ2-5; TRBD2 agrees at 7 bases. In germline, CDR1 is KGHSH, CDR2 LQKENI. The CDR3 totals 15 residues. Losses at the gene ends were 1 base for V and 4 bases for J; bases not matched to a gene: 6. CDR3 coding DNA: TGTGCCAGCTCACCACGGCTAGGGGAGGGAGAGACCCAGTACTTC. Translation: CASSPRLGEGETQYF.

This chain joins TRBV10-3 and TRBJ1-5, with 8 bases identical to TRBD1. Trimming took 10 bases from V and 1 from J; bases not matched to a gene: 6. This CDR3 contains 14 residues. CDR1 and CDR2 (germline): ENHRY, SYGVKD. DNA for the CDR3: TGTGCCACCAAGGACAGGGCCAGCAATCAGCCCCAGCATTTT. Translating gives CATKDRASNQPQHF.

The chain combines TRBV11-3 with TRBJ2-5; D tentatively reads TRBD1 or TRBD2 (5 bases each). The V end was cut by 1 base, the J end by 5 bases, with 8 bases between. The CDR3 consists of 13 residues. Germline V lookup: CDR1 SGHNT, CDR2 YENEEA. The CDR3 region has the DNA TGTGCCAGCAGCTTAGCAGGGACCGAGACCCAGTACTTC. This encodes CASSLAGTETQYF.

The chain recombines TRBV7-3 with TRBJ2-3, with D perhaps matching TRBD2 (6 bases). The CDR3 extends over 15 amino acids. V was clipped by 3 bases and J by 0 bases, with 10 bases between them. Germline CDR1 SGHTA, CDR2 FQGTGA. The CDR3 sequence is CASSLFGTSTDTQYF. The CDR3 DNA follows: TGTGCCAGCAGCTTGTTCGGGACTAGCACAGATACGCAGTATTTT.

The table lists this clone with a few counts. This chain joins TRBV2 and TRBJ1-1; D uncertain. The germline gives CDR1 SNHLY, CDR2 FYNNEI. The CDR3 consists of 13 residues. Trimming stripped 4 bases from V and 3 bases from J, with 9 bases between. CDR3 protein: CASSGVVDTEAFF. The CDR3 DNA follows: TGTGCCAGCAGTGGGGTTGTGGACACTGAAGCTTTCTTT.

The rearrangement links TRBV4-2 to TRBJ2-1; 8 bases are shared with TRBD2. This CDR3 spans 17 amino acids. Germline CDR1 is LGHNA and CDR2 is YNFKEQ. V shed 4 bases, J shed 7 bases, and the junction held 15 bases outside the gene matches. The CDR3 coding sequence is TGTGCCAGCAGCCGCCAGGAGCGGAGCGGGAGTGGAAATGAGCAGTTCTTC. This encodes CASSRQERSGSGNEQFF.

This chain uses TRBV5-1 with TRBJ2-3, with D unresolved. This CDR3 region has 13 residues. CDR1 and CDR2 from the germline V gene are SGHRS and YFSETQ. Trimming pared 7 bases from V and 4 bases from J, leaving 13 bases between. This CDR3 is CASGQGPPDTQYF. The DNA of the CDR3 is TGCGCCAGCGGCCAAGGCCCGCCAGATACGCAGTATTTT.

The chain is built from TRBV23-1 and TRBJ2-5; TRBD1 agrees at 7 bases. TRBV23-1 is an ORF for which the function is uncertain. CDR3 length: 15 amino acids. V lost 0 bases, J lost 4 bases, and 5 bases stayed unmatched. DNA of the CDR3: TGCGCCAGCAGTCAATCGGGGCCAGGGGGAGAGACCCAGTACTTC. Translation: CASSQSGPGGETQYF.

The rearrangement uses TRBV18 and TRBJ1-2; D might be TRBD1 (6 bases). CDR3 size: 15 residues. V was trimmed by 3 bases and J by 4 bases, leaving 15 bases between them. Germline loops: CDR1 KGHSH, CDR2 LQKENI. This chain's CDR3 is CASSPLGQGFYGYTF. The CDR3 DNA sequence: TGTGCCAGCTCACCCTTAGGCCAGGGGTTCTATGGCTACACCTTC.

The chain recombines TRBV6-1 with TRBJ1-3, with a tentative D call TRBD1 (5 bases). Germline values: CDR1 MNHNS, CDR2 SASEGT. This CDR3 is built from 12 residues. Between the trimmed V and J ends, which lost 11 bases and 8 bases, there was a span of 16 bases. The CDR3 DNA reads TGTGCCGGGGGAAGGAAGGCCGACACCATATATTTT. This translates into CAGGRKADTIYF.

This clone has a single count. The rearrangement uses TRBV21-1 and TRBJ1-3. TRBV21-1 is marked as a pseudogene. The CDR3 is 14 residues long. Here the CDR3 DNA reads TGTGCCAGCAGCAAAGTTCCGGTTCTGGGCACCATATATTTT. Amino acids: CASSKVPVLGTIYF.